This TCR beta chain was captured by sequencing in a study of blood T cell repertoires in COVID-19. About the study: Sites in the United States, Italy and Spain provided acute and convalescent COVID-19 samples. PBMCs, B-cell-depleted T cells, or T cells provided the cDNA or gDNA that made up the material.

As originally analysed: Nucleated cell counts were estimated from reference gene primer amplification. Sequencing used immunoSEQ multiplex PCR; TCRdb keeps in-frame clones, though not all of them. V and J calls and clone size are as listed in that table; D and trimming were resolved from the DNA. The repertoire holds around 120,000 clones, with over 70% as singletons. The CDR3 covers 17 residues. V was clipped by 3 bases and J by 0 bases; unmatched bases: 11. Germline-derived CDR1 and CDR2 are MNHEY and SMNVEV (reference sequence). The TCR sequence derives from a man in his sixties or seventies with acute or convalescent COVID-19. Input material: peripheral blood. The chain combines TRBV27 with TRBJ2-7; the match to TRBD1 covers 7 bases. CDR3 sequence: CASSFHSGQRNSYEQYF. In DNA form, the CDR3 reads TGTGCCAGCAGTTTCCACTCGGGACAGAGAAACTCCTACGAGCAGTACTTC.